A selection of T cell receptor beta chains follows, all from one sample in a study of T cell responses to AZD1222 COVID-19 vaccine. Libraries were prepared by immunoSEQ multiplex PCR; TCRdb keeps only in-frame clonotypes and omits some of them. The sample includes roughly 180,000 clones, roughly 92% of them seen just once. The sequencing used peripheral blood, collected 28 days after the second AZD1222 dose. Receptors originate from an adult who received the AZD1222 COVID-19 vaccine. The CDR3 runs from the conserved cysteine through the conserved F or W. Fields, in order: clone size, V gene, J gene, D gene, CDR3 protein, CDR3 DNA. A D gene is named only where the DNA matches it firmly. The size entry is marked missing in some rows and otherwise reads once, few, many or a size class.

>-|TRBV28|TRBJ1-1|-
CASSYPGHKNTEAFF
TGTGCCAGCAGTTATCCGGGACACAAGAACACTGAAGCTTTCTTT
>-|TRBV3-1/TRBV3-2|TRBJ1-5|-
CASSVSSSNQPQHF
TGTGCCAGCAGCGTATCGTCGAGCAATCAGCCCCAGCATTTT
>-|TRBV7-2|TRBJ1-4|-
CVSSFDRPWDSEKLFF
TGTGTCAGCAGCTTTGACAGACCGTGGGATAGTGAAAAACTGTTTTTT
>-|TRBV3-1/TRBV3-2|TRBJ1-5|TRBD1
CASSQVGGTGGSNQPQHF
TGTGCCAGCAGCCAAGTCGGTGGCACAGGGGGCTCCAATCAGCCCCAGCATTTT
>once|TRBV30|TRBJ1-1|TRBD1
CAWSIPGQGNTEAFF
TGTGCCTGGAGTATTCCGGGACAGGGGAACACTGAAGCTTTCTTT
>-|TRBV3-1/TRBV3-2|TRBJ1-2|TRBD1
CASSPNNRGLYGYTF
TGTGCCAGCAGCCCAAACAACAGGGGGCTCTATGGCTACACCTTC
>once|TRBV28|TRBJ1-6|-
CASKGQKNSPLHF
TGTGCCAGCAAAGGACAGAAGAATTCACCCCTCCACTTT
>-|TRBV6-5|TRBJ2-7|-
CASSPHRGTYEQYF
TGTGCCAGCAGCCCCCACCGGGGGACCTACGAGCAGTACTTC
>once|TRBV19|TRBJ1-4|-
CASSKRPYLRPNEKLFF
TGTGCCAGTAGTAAAAGACCGTACCTTCGCCCTAATGAAAAACTGTTTTTT
>-|TRBV6-2/TRBV6-3|TRBJ1-6|-
CASSYYSDRASYNSPLHF
TGTGCCAGCAGTTACTACAGCGACAGAGCCTCCTATAATTCACCCCTCCACTTT
>-|TRBV25-1|TRBJ2-7|TRBD2
CASRAAGAYEQYF
TGTGCCAGCAGAGCAGCGGGAGCTTACGAGCAGTACTTC
>-|TRBV5-4|TRBJ2-3|TRBD1
CASSQDREDTQYF
TGTGCCAGCAGCCAAGACAGGGAGGATACGCAGTATTTT